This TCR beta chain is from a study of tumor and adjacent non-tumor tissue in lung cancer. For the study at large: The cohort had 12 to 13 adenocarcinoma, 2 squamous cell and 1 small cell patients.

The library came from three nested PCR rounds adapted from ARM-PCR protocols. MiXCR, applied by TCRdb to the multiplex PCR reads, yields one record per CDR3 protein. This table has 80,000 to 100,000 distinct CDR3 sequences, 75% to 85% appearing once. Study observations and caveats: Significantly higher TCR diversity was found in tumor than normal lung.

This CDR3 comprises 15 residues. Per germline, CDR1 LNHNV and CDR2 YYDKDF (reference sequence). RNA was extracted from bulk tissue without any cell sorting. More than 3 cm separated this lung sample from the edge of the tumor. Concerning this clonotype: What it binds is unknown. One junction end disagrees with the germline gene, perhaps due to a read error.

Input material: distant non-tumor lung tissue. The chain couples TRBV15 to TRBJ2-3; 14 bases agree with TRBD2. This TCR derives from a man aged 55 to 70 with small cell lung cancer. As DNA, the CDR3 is TGTGCCACCAACAGACTAGCGGGAGGGCCGGATACGCAGTATTTT. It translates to CATNRLAGGPDTQYF. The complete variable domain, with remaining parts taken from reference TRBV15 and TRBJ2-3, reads DAMVIQNPRYQVTQFGKPVTLSCSQTLNHNVMYWYQQKSSQAPKLLFHYYDKDFNNEADTPDNFQSRRPNTSFCFLDIRSPGLGDTAMYLCATNRLAGGPDTQYFGPGTRLTVL.